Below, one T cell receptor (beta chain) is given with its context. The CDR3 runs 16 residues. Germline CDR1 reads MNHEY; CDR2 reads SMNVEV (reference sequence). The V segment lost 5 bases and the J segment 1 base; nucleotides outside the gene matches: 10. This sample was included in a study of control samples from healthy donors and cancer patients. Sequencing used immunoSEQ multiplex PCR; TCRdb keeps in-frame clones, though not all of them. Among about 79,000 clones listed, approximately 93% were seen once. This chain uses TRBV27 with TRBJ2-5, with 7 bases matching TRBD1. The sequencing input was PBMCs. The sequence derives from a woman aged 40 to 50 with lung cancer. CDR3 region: CASSHHRGSPQETQYF. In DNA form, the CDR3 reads TGTGCCAGCAGTCATCACAGGGGAAGTCCCCAAGAGACCCAGTACTTC.